There are a few counts of the clone carrying this T cell receptor (beta chain). Authors' processing steps: Reference gene primer amplification gave estimated nucleated cell counts. The repertoire was sequenced with immunoSEQ multiplex PCR; TCRdb's copy has only in-frame clones and lacks some. That table supplies the V and J calls and clone size; D and trimming were determined from the DNA. The sample has about 38,000 clones, about 91% seen once. These data belong to a study of blood T cell repertoires in COVID-19. The sequence came from a human donor in a cohort sampled during active COVID-19. The specimen was peripheral blood.

DNA for the CDR3: TGTGCCATCTATCTCGGGGGAGAGCAGTTCTTC. As protein: CAIYLGGEQFF. The J gene is TRBJ2-1, the V gene TRBV6-6, with a tentative D call TRBD2 (6 bases). CDR3 length: 11 amino acids. In germline, CDR1 is MNHNY, CDR2 SVGAGI (reference sequence). The germline V and J ends were trimmed by 10 bases and 10 bases, with 14 bases remaining between them.